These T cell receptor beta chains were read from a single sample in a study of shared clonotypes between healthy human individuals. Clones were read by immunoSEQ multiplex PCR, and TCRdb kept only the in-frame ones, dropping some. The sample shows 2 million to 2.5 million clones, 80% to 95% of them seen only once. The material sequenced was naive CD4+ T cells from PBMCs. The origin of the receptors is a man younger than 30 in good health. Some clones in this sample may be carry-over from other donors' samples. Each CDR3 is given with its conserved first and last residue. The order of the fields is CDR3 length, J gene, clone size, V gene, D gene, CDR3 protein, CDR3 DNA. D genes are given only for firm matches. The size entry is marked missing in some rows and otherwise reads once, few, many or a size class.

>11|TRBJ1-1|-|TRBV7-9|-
CASSLIAAAFF
TGTGCCAGCAGCTTAATCGCGGCGGCTTTCTTT
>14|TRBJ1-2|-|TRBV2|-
CASSRQIARGGYTF
TGTGCCAGCAGTCGACAGATCGCCAGGGGTGGCTACACCTTC
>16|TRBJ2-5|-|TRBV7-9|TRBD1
CASSSGQGGGGETQYF
TGTGCCAGCAGCTCGGGACAGGGCGGTGGGGGAGAGACCCAGTACTTC
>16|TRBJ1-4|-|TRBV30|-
CAWSTGQLRANEKLFF
TGTGCCTGGAGTACGGGTCAGCTGAGGGCTAATGAAAAACTGTTTTTT
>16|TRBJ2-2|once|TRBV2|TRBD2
CASRLLAGVLSGELFF
TGTGCCAGCAGGTTACTAGCGGGAGTGTTGTCCGGGGAGCTGTTTTTT
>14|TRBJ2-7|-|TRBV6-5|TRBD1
CASSPGTGRREQYF
TGTGCCAGCAGTCCCGGGACAGGGCGCCGCGAGCAGTACTTC
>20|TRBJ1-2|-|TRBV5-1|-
CASSFMSPGPGARGVYGYTF
TGCGCCAGCAGCTTTATGTCTCCGGGGCCTGGGGCACGGGGGGTGTATGGCTACACCTTC
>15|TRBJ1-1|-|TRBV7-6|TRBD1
CASSATGGMNTEAFF
TGTGCCAGCAGCGCGACAGGGGGAATGAACACTGAAGCTTTCTTT
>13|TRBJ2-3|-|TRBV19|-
CASSNRGSDTQYF
TGTGCCAGTAGTAATCGGGGATCAGATACGCAGTATTTT
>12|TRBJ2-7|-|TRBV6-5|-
CASSRPGSEQYF
TGTGCCAGCAGTCGTCCAGGAAGCGAGCAGTACTTC
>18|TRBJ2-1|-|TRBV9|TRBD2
CASSVGLAGRFSYNEQFF
TGTGCCAGCAGCGTAGGCCTAGCGGGCCGCTTCTCCTACAATGAGCAGTTCTTC
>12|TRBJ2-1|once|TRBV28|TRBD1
CASREDRVEQFF
TGTGCCAGCAGGGAGGACAGGGTTGAGCAGTTCTTC
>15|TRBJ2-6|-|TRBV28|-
CASNGRGPGANVLTF
TGTGCCAGCAATGGGCGGGGCCCTGGGGCCAACGTCCTGACTTTC
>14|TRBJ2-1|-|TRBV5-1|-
CASSEQSGLNEQFF
TGCGCCAGCAGCGAACAGAGCGGGCTCAATGAGCAGTTCTTC
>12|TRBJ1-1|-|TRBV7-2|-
CASSLQGNEAFF
TGTGCCAGCAGCCTTCAGGGGAATGAAGCTTTCTTT
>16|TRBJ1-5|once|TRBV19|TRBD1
CASSIPGGAPNQPQHF
TGTGCCAGTAGTATACCAGGGGGGGCTCCCAATCAGCCCCAGCATTTT
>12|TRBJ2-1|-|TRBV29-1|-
CSVDGNYNEQFF
TGCAGCGTTGACGGGAATTACAATGAGCAGTTCTTC
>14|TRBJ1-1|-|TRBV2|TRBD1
CASSEEDRRKEAFF
TGTGCCAGCAGTGAAGAGGACAGGAGGAAGGAAGCTTTCTTT
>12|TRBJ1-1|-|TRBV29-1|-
CSVENWNTEAFF
TGCAGCGTTGAAAACTGGAACACTGAAGCTTTCTTT
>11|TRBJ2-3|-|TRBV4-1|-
CASSQEFTQYF
TGCGCCAGCAGCCAAGAGTTTACGCAGTATTTT
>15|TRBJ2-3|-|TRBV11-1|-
CASSPSPLSGDTQYF
TGTGCCAGCAGCCCCTCCCCGCTTTCGGGGGATACGCAGTATTTT
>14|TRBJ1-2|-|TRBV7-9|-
CASSLGGPADGYTF
TGTGCCAGCAGCTTAGGCGGCCCCGCTGATGGCTACACCTTC
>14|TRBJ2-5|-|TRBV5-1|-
CASSEGNSQETQYF
TGCGCCAGCAGCGAAGGAAACTCCCAAGAGACCCAGTACTTC
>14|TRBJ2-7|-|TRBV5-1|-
CASSLAMGSYEQYF
TGCGCCAGCAGCTTGGCCATGGGCTCCTACGAGCAGTACTTC
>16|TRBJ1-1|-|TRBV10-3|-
CAISESRVREDTEAFF
TGTGCCATCAGTGAGTCGAGGGTCAGGGAGGACACTGAAGCTTTCTTT
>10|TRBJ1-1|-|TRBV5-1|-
CASSLSEAFF
TGCGCCAGCAGCTTATCTGAAGCTTTCTTT
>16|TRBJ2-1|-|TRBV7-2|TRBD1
CASSTRTGRRYNEQFF
TGTGCCAGCAGCACCCGGACAGGGCGTCGCTACAATGAGCAGTTCTTC
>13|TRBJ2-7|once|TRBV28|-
CASKIRGSYEQYF
TGTGCCAGCAAAATTCGGGGGTCCTACGAGCAGTACTTC
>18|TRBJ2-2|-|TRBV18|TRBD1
CASSAQTGMSSSAGELFF
TGTGCCAGCTCGGCCCAGACAGGGATGTCGAGCAGCGCCGGGGAGCTGTTTTTT
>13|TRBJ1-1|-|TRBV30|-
CAWSFTWQGRAFF
TGTGCCTGGAGTTTTACTTGGCAGGGGCGAGCTTTCTTT
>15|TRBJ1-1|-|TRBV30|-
CAWTYPGSMNTEAFF
TGTGCCTGGACCTACCCGGGCAGCATGAACACTGAAGCTTTCTTT
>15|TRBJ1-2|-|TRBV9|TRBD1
CASSARAGGYYGYTF
TGTGCCAGCAGCGCCAGGGCAGGGGGCTACTATGGCTACACCTTC
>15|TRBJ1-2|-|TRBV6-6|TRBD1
CASSSLTGSNYGYTF
TGTGCCAGCAGTTCTTTGACAGGGTCTAACTATGGCTACACCTTC
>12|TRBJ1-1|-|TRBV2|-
CASSEWNTEAFF
TGTGCCAGCAGTGAGTGGAATACTGAAGCTTTCTTT
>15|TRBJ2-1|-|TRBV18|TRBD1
CASSELQGNYNEQFF
TGTGCCAGCTCAGAGTTACAGGGGAACTACAATGAGCAGTTCTTC
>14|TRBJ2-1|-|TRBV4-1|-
CASSQEPSRDEQFF
TGCGCCAGCAGCCAAGAACCCTCCAGGGATGAGCAGTTCTTC
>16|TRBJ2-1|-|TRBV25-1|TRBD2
CASSDPGTSRTNEQFF
TGTGCCAGCAGTGATCCCGGGACTAGCAGAACCAATGAGCAGTTCTTC
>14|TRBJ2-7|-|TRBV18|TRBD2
CASSELAGAYEQYF
TGTGCCAGCTCAGAACTAGCGGGGGCATACGAGCAGTACTTC
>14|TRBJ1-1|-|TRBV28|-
CASSARVAHTEAFF
TGTGCCAGCAGTGCCCGTGTAGCACACACTGAAGCTTTCTTT
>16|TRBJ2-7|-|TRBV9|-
CASSVYAVQGIYEQYF
TGTGCCAGCAGCGTATATGCCGTGCAGGGAATCTACGAGCAGTACTTC
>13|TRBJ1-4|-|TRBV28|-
CASSEGLREKLFF
TGTGCCAGCAGCGAGGGTTTGCGAGAAAAACTGTTTTTT
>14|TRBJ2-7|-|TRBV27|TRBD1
CASSLGRGPYEQYF
TGTGCCAGCAGTTTGGGAAGGGGGCCCTACGAGCAGTACTTC
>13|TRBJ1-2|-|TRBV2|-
CASSGVVVVGYTF
TGTGCCAGCAGTGGGGTGGTTGTGGTAGGCTACACCTTC
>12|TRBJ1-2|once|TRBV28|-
CASSLKGYGYTF
TGTGCCAGCAGTTTAAAAGGGTATGGCTACACCTTC
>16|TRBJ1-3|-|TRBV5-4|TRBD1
CASSPGQAVSGNTIYF
TGTGCCAGCAGCCCCGGACAGGCGGTCTCTGGAAACACCATATATTTT
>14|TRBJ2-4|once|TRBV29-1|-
CSVKGRLAKNIQYF
TGCAGCGTTAAGGGGAGGTTAGCCAAAAACATTCAGTACTTC
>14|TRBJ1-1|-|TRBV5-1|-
CASSLRRLNTEAFF
TGCGCCAGCAGCTTGAGGCGTTTGAACACTGAAGCTTTCTTT
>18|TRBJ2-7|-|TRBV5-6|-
CASSLSSLGRDGSYEQYF
TGTGCCAGCAGCTTGTCAAGTCTGGGCAGGGACGGCTCCTACGAGCAGTACTTC
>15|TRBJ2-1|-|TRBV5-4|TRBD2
CASSGTSDSYNEQFF
TGTGCCAGCAGCGGTACTAGCGACTCTTACAATGAGCAGTTCTTC
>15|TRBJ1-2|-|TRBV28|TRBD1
CASSSSGQGAFGYTF
TGTGCCAGCAGTTCGTCGGGACAGGGGGCGTTCGGCTACACCTTC
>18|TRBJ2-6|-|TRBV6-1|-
CASSVVSWEQSRANVLTF
TGTGCCAGCAGTGTGGTTTCGTGGGAACAAAGTCGGGCCAACGTCCTGACTTTC
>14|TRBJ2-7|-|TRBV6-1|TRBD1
CASSAPHRGYEQYF
TGTGCCAGCAGTGCCCCCCACAGGGGCTACGAGCAGTACTTC